Below, 4 T cell receptor beta chains from the same sample are listed, as sequenced in a study of T cell repertoires in cytomegalovirus infection. Their antigens remain unidentified. TCRdb analysed the reads with MiXCR anew, one entry per CDR3 protein. This sample carries about 310,000 distinct CDR3 sequences, roughly 25% of them seen once, and the ten largest clones take less than 15%. The input for sequencing was cultured PBMCs, taken from culture after CMV antigen stimulation. Receptor source: a human donor in good health (CMV status not recorded). Some clones in this sample may be carry-over from other donors' samples.

The table lists this clonotype with a few counts. The rearrangement links TRBV28 to TRBJ2-7; the D gene is possibly TRBD1 (5 bases). The V gene lost 3 bases and the J gene lost 7 bases, with 10 bases spanning the gap. The CDR3 consists of 12 residues. Germline CDR1 reads MDHEN; CDR2 reads SYDVKM. In DNA, the CDR3 is TGTGCCAGCAGTTTCGACAGTAAGGAGCAGTACTTC. Its protein is CASSFDSKEQYF.

This CDR3 reads CSVADRETGTDTQYF. Written as DNA, the CDR3 is TGCAGCGTTGCCGACAGGGAGACCGGCACAGATACGCAGTATTTT. This chain joins TRBV29-1 and TRBJ2-3, with 7 nucleotides matching TRBD1. V trimming: 4 bases; J trimming: 1 base; junction bases outside the gene matches: 8. The CDR3 covers 15 residues. Germline CDR1 SQVTM, CDR2 ANQGSEA.

This clonotype has more than one count but fewer than ten. V usage is TRBV23-1 and J usage is TRBJ2-1, with TRBD1 identical over 8 bases. TRBV23-1 is assigned to the ORF class and has an uncertain function. J gave up 5 bases and V 3 bases, and 9 bases lay outside the gene matches. The CDR3 extends over 16 amino acids. This chain's CDR3 is CASSHYPGTGDNEQFF. DNA of the CDR3: TGCGCCAGCAGTCACTATCCCGGGACAGGAGACAATGAGCAGTTCTTC.

This clonotype was counted a few times. The chain links TRBV19 to TRBJ2-7; D is ambiguous. Germline CDR1 LNHDA, CDR2 SQIVND (reference sequence). The length of the CDR3 is 15 residues. The V end was cut by 3 bases, the J end by 0 bases, with 12 bases between. CDR3 loop: CASSISSVVSYEQYF. The CDR3 DNA sequence: TGTGCCAGTAGTATTTCCAGCGTTGTCTCCTACGAGCAGTACTTC.